Sequencing of this TCR beta chain was carried out in a study of graft-versus-host responses after intestinal transplantation. Study outcomes and limitations: Early post-transplant HvG declines tracked with peak circulating GvH clone levels.

This clone was detected only once. What it binds is not known. TCRdb keeps only in-frame clones here, not all; method: immunoSEQ multiplex PCR. The sample has about 24,000 clones, over 75% seen once. CDR3 length equals 13 residues. The V and J ends lost 1 base and 5 bases respectively, with 7 bases between them. CDR1 and CDR2 from the germline V gene are SGHRS and YFSETQ. Sequencing used PBMCs, obtained approximately 450 days after intestinal transplant. The gene calls are TRBV5-1 and TRBJ2-1; D call uncertain. This TCR was recovered from a human patient who received an intestinal transplant, so some T cells may come from the graft donor. CDR3 sequence: CASSLMNNNEQFF. DNA of the CDR3: TGCGCCAGCAGCTTGATGAATAACAATGAGCAGTTCTTC.